This TCR beta chain was captured in a study of blood T cell repertoires in COVID-19. Overall study context: Samples came from the United States, Italy and Spain, spanning acute and convalescent COVID-19.

CDR3 size: 12 residues. Trimming cost V 1 base and J 7 bases, with 8 bases left between them. Original handling: Nucleated cell counts were estimated from reference gene primer amplification. Profiled with immunoSEQ multiplex PCR; TCRdb holds only in-frame clones, not every one. V, J and clone size derive from that table, while D and trimming were established from the DNA sequence. Of some 370,000 clones in the sample, around 91% were seen once. The TCR comes from a man aged 18 to 29 with active or convalescent COVID-19. The chain uses TRBV12-3 or TRBV12-4 and TRBJ2-7, with D uncertain. Sequencing was performed on peripheral blood. The CDR3 region has the DNA TGTGCCAGCAGTTTAGGCGAACCGGAGCAGTACTTC. This codes for CASSLGEPEQYF.